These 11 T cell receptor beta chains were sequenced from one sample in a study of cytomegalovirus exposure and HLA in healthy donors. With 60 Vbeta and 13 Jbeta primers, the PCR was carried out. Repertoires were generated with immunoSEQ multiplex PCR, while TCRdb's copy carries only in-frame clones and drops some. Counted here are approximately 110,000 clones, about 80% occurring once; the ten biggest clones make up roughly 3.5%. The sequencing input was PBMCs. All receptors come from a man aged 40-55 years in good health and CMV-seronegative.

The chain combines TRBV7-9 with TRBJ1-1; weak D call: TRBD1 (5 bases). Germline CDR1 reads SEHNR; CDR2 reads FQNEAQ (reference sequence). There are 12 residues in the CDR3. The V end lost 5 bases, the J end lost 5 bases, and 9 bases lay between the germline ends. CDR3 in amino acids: CASSPGGTEAFF. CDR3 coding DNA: TGTGCCAGCAGCCCCGGGGGGACTGAAGCTTTCTTT.

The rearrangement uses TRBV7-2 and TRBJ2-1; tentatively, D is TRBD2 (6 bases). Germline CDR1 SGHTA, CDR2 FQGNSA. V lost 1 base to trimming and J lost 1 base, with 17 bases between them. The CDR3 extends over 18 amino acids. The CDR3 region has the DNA TGTGCCAGCAGCTTAGTCGAGGACTGGCGGGGATCCTACAATGAGCAGTTCTTC. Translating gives CASSLVEDWRGSYNEQFF.

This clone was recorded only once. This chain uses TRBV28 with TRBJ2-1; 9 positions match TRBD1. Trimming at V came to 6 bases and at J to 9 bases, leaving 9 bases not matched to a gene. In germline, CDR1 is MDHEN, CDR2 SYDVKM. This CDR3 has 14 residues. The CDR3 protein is CASRTPTTGGEQFF. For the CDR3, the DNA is TGTGCCAGCAGAACACCGACGACAGGGGGTGAGCAGTTCTTC.

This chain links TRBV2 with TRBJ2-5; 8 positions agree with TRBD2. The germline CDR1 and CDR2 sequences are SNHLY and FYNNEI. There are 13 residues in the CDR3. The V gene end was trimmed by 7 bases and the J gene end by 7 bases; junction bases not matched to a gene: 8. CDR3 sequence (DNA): TGTGCCAGCACACCTGCGGGGGGAGGGACCCAGTACTTC. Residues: CASTPAGGGTQYF.

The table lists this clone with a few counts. CDR3: CASSPGVGSYGYTF. DNA of the CDR3: TGCGCCAGCAGCCCGGGGGTTGGCTCCTATGGCTACACCTTC. V and J are TRBV4-3 and TRBJ1-2, with D perhaps TRBD1 (5 bases). The germline CDR1 and CDR2 sequences are LGHNA and YSLEER. The CDR3 covers 14 residues. Trimming stripped 4 bases from V and 4 bases from J, with 13 bases between.

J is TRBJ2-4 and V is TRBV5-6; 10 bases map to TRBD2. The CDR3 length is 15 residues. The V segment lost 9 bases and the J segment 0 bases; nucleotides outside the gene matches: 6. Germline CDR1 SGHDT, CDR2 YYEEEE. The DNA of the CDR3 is TGTGCCACCCGTAGCGGGGGGCTAGCCAAAAACATTCAGTACTTC. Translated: CATRSGGLAKNIQYF.

CDR3 region: CASSQGDRGHEQYF. CDR3 in DNA: TGTGCCAGCTCCCAAGGGGACAGGGGACACGAGCAGTACTTC. The rearrangement links TRBV6-5 to TRBJ2-7; 10 bases are a match to TRBD1. The J segment lost 5 bases and the V segment lost 8 bases, leaving 9 bases of the junction unmatched. The CDR3 length is 14 residues. Germline values: CDR1 MNHEY, CDR2 SVGAGI.

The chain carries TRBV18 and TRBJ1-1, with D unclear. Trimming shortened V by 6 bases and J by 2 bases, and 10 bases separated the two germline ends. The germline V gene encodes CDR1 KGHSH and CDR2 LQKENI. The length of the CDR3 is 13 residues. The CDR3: CASSLDGNTEAFF. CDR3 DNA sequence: TGTGCCAGCTCCCTAGACGGAAACACTGAAGCTTTCTTT.

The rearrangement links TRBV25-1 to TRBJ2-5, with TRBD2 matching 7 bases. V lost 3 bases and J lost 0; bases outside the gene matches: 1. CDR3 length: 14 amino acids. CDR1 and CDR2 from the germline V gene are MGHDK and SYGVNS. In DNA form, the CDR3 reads TGTGCCAGCAGTGAGCGGGGGTACCAAGAGACCCAGTACTTC. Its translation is CASSERGYQETQYF. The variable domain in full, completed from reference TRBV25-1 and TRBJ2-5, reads EADIYQTPRYLVIGTGKKITLECSQTMGHDKMYWYQQDPGMELHLIHYSYGVNSTEKGDLSSESTVSRIRTEHFPLTLESARPSHTSQYLCASSERGYQETQYFGPGTRLLVL.

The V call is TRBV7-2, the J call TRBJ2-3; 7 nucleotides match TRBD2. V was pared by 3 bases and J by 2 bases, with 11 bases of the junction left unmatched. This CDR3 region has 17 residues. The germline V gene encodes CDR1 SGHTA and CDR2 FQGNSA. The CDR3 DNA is TGTGCCAGCAGCTTCGCATGGGGGGGAGGACTCACAGATACGCAGTATTTT. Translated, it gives CASSFAWGGGLTDTQYF.

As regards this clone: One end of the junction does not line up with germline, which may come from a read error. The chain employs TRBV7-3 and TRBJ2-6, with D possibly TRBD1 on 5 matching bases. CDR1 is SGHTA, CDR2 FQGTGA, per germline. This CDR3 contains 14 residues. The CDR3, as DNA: TGTGCCAGCAGCCCTACGGCTGGGGCCAACGGCCTGACTTTC. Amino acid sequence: CASSPTAGANGLTF.